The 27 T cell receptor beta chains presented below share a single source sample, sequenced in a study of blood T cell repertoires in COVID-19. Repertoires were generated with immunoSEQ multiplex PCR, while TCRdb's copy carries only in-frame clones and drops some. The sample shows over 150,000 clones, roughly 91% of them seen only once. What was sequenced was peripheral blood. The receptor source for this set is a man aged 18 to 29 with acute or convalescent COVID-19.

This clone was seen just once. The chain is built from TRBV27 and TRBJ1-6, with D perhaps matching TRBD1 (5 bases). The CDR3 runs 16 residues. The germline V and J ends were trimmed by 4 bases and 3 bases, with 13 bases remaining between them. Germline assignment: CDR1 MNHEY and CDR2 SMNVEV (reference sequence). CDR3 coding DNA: TGTGCCAGCAGTTCAGTTAAAACAGGCTATAATTCACCCCTCCACTTT. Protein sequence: CASSSVKTGYNSPLHF.

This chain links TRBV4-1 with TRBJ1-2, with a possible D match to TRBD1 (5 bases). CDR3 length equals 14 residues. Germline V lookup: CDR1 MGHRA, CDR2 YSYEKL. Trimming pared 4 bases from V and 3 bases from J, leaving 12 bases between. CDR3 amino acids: CASSLQGSDYGYTF. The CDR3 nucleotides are TGCGCCAGCAGCCTTCAGGGTTCCGACTATGGCTACACCTTC.

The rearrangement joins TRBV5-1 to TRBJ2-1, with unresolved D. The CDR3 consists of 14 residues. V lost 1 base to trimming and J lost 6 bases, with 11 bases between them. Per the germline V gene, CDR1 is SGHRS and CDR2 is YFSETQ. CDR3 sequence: CASSLFSSGNEQFF. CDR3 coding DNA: TGCGCCAGCAGCTTGTTCTCTAGTGGCAATGAGCAGTTCTTC.

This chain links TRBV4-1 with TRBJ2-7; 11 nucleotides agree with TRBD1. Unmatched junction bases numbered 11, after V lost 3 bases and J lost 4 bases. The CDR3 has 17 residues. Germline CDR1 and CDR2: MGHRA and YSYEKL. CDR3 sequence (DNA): TGCGCCAGCAGCCAGGCCTTCTCCGGGACAGGGGGATACGAGCAGTACTTC. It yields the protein CASSQAFSGTGGYEQYF.

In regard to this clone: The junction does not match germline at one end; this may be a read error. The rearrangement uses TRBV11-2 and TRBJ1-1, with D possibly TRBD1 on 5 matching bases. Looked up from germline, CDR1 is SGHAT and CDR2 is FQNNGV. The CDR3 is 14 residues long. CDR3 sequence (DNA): TGTGCCAGCAGCTTAGCTCAGGGAAGCACTGAAGCCTTCTTT. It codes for CASSLAQGSTEAFF.

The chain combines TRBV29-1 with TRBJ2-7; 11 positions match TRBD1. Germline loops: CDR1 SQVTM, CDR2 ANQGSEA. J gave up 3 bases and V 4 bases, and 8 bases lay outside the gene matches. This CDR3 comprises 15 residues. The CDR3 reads CSVGKWGTGGYEQYF. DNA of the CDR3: TGCAGCGTTGGGAAGTGGGGGACAGGGGGCTACGAGCAGTACTTC.

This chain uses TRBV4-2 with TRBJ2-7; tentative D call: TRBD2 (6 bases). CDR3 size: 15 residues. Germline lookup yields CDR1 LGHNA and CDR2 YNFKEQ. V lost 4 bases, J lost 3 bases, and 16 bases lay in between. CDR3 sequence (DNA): TGTGCCAGCAGCCCTGGAGCGGGTACGAGCTACGAGCAGTACTTC. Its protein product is CASSPGAGTSYEQYF.

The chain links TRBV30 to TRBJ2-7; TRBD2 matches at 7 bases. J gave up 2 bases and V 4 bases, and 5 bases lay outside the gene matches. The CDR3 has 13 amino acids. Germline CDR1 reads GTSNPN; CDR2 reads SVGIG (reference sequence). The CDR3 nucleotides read TGTGCCTGGACCCCGGGAGGTACCTACGAGCAGTACTTC. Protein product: CAWTPGGTYEQYF.

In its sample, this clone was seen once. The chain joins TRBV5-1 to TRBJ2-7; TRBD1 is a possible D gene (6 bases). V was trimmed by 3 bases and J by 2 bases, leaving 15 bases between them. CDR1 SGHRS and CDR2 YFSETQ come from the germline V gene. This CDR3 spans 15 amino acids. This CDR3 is CASSSNVGAAYEQYF. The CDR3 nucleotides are TGCGCCAGCAGCTCTAATGTGGGGGCCGCCTACGAGCAGTACTTC.

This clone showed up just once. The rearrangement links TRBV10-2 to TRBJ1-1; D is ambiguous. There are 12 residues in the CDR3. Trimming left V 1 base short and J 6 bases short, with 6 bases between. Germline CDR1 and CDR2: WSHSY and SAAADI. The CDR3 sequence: CASSEWAPEAFF. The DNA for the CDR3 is TGCGCCAGCAGTGAGTGGGCACCTGAAGCTTTCTTT.

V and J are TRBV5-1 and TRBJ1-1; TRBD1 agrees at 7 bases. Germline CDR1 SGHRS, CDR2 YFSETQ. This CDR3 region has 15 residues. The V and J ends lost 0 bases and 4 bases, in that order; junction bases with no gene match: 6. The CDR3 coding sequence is TGCGCCAGCAGCTTGGATGACAGGGTAGGCACTGAAGCTTTCTTT. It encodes CASSLDDRVGTEAFF.

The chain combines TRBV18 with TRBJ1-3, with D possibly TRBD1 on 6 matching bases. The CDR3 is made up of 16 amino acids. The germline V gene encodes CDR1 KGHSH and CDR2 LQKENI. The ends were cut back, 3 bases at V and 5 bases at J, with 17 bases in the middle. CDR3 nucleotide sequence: TGTGCCAGCTCACCCGGAATAAGGACAGACAGAAACACCATATATTTT. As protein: CASSPGIRTDRNTIYF.

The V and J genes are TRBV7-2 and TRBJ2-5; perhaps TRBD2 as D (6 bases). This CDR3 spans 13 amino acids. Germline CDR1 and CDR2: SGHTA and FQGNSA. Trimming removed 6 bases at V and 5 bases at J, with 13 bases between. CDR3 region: CASRSSEGETQYF. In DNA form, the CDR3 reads TGTGCCAGCAGGTCTAGCGAGGGGGAGACCCAGTACTTC. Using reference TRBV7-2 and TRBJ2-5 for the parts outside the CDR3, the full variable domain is GAGVSQSPSNKVTEKGKDVELRCDPISGHTALYWYRQSLGQGLEFLIYFQGNSAPDKSGLPSDRFSAERTGGSVSTLTIQRTQQEDSAVYLCASRSSEGETQYFGPGTRLLVL.

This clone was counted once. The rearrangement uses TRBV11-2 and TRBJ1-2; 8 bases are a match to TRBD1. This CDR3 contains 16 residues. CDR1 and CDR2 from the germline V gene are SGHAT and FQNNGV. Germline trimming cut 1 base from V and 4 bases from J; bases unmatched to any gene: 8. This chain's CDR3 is CASSLARTGPGYGYTF. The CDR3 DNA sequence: TGTGCCAGCAGCTTAGCCAGGACAGGGCCGGGCTATGGCTACACCTTC. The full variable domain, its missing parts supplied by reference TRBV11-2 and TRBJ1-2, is EAGVAQSPRYKIIEKRQSVAFWCNPISGHATLYWYQQILGQGPKLLIQFQNNGVVDDSQLPKDRFSAERLKGVDSTLKIQPAKLEDSAVYLCASSLARTGPGYGYTFGSGTRLTVV.

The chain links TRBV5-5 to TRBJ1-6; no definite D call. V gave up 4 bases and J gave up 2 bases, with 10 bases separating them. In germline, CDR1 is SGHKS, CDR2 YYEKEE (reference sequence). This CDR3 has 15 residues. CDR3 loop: CASSPVEAYNSPLHF. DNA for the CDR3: TGTGCCAGCAGCCCTGTGGAGGCCTATAATTCACCCCTCCACTTT. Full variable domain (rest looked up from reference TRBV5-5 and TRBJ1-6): DAGVTQSPTHLIKTRGQQVTLRCSPISGHKSVSWYQQVLGQGPQFIFQYYEKEERGRGNFPDRFSARQFPNYSSELNVNALLLGDSALYLCASSPVEAYNSPLHFGNGTRLTVT.

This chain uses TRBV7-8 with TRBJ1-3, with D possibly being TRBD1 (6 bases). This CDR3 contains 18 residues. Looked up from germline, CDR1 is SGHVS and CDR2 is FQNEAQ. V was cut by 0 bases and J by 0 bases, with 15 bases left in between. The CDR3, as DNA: TGTGCCAGCAGCTTAGCTCGACAGGCCACCAGCTCTGGAAACACCATATATTTT. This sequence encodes CASSLARQATSSGNTIYF.

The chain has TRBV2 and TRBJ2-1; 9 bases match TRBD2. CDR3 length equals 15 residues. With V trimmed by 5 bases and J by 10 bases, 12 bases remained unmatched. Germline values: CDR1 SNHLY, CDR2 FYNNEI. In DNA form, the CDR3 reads TGTGCCAGCAGTCATAGCGGGGGCCCCCAGGAGGAGCAGTTCTTC. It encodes CASSHSGGPQEEQFF.

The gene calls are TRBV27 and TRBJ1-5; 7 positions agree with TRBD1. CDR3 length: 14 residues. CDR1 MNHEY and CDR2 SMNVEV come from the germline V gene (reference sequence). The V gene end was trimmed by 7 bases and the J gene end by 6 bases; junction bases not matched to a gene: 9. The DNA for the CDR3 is TGTGCCAGCACCATCGTCCAGGGGGGTCAGCCCCAGCATTTT. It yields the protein CASTIVQGGQPQHF.

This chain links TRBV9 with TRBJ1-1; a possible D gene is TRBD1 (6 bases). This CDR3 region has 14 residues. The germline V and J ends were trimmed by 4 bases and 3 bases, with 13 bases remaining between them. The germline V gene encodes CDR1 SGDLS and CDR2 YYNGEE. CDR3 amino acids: CASSPRGGDTEAFF. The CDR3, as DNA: TGTGCCAGCAGCCCCCGAGGGGGAGACACTGAAGCTTTCTTT.

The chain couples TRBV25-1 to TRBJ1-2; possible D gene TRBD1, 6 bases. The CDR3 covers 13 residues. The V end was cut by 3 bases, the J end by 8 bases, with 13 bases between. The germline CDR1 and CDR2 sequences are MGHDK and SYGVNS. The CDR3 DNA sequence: TGTGCCAGCAGTGACGACGGGGGGCGCGGCTACACCTTC. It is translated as CASSDDGGRGYTF.

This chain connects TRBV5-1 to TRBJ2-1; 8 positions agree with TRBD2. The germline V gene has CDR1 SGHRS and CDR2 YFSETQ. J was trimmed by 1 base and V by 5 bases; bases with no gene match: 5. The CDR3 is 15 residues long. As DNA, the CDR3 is TGCGCCAGCAGTTACTCGGGGGGGTCCTACAATGAGCAGTTCTTC. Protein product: CASSYSGGSYNEQFF. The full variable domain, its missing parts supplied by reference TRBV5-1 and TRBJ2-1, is KAGVTQTPRYLIKTRGQQVTLSCSPISGHRSVSWYQQTPGQGLQFLFEYFSETQRNKGNFPGRFSGRQFSNSRSEMNVSTLELGDSALYLCASSYSGGSYNEQFFGPGTRLTVL.

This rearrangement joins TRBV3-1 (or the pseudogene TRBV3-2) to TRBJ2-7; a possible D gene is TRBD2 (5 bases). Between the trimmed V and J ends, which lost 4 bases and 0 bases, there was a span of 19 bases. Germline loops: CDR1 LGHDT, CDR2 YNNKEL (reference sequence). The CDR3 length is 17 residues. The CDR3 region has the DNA TGTGCCAGCAGCCTCCGATTGATGGGCGGGCCCTCCTACGAGCAGTACTTC. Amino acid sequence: CASSLRLMGGPSYEQYF.

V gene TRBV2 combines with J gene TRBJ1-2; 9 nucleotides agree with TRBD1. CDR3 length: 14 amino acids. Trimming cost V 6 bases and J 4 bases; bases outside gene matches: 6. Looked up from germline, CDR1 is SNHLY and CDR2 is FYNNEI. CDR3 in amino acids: CASSDRGTSYGYTF. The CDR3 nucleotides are TGTGCCAGCAGCGACAGGGGGACCTCCTATGGCTACACCTTC.

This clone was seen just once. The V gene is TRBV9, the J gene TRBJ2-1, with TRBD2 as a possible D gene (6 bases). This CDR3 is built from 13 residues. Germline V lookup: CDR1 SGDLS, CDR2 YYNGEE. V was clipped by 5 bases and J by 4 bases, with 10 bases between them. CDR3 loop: CASSPGGYNEQFF. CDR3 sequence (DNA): TGTGCCAGCAGTCCCGGGGGATACAATGAGCAGTTCTTC.

The CDR3 bases are TGTGCCAGCAGCGCAGGGATCGGGAATCAGCCCCAGCATTTT. Translating it yields CASSAGIGNQPQHF. J is TRBJ1-5 and V is TRBV5-6, with D perhaps TRBD1 (5 bases). This CDR3 spans 14 amino acids. Trimming took 4 bases from V and 4 from J, leaving 12 bases between them. The germline CDR1 and CDR2 sequences are SGHDT and YYEEEE. The full variable domain, completed using reference TRBV5-6 and TRBJ1-5, is DAGVTQSPTHLIKTRGQQVTLRCSPKSGHDTVSWYQQALGQGPQFIFQYYEEEERQRGNFPDRFSGHQFPNYSSELNVNALLLGDSALYLCASSAGIGNQPQHFGDGTRLSIL.

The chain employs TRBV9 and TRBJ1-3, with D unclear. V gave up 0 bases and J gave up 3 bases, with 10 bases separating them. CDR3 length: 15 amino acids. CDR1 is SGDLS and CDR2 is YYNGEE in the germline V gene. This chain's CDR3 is CASSVAHGVGNTIYF. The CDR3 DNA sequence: TGTGCCAGCAGCGTAGCTCACGGGGTTGGAAACACCATATATTTT.

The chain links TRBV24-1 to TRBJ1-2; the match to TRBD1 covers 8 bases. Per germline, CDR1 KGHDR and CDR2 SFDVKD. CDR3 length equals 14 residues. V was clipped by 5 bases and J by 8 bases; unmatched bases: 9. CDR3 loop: CATSAGQGQGGYTF. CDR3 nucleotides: TGTGCCACCAGTGCCGGACAGGGCCAGGGGGGCTACACCTTC.